This T cell receptor (beta chain) was identified during a study of blood T cell repertoires in COVID-19. Assay used: immunoSEQ multiplex PCR; TCRdb lists only in-frame clones, some missing. In the table there are some 41,000 clones, around 90% of which are singletons. The CDR3 covers 17 residues. CDR1 SGHVS and CDR2 FQNEAQ come from the germline V gene. V shed 4 bases and J 4 bases; nucleotides not matched to a gene: 15. The sequenced sample consisted of peripheral blood. The V and J genes are TRBV7-8 and TRBJ1-2, with 7 positions matching TRBD1. The receptor's source is a woman older than 75 with active COVID-19. CDR3 residues: CASSSNTRGTAAYGYTF. CDR3 bases: TGTGCCAGCAGCTCTAATACACGGGGGACAGCCGCCTATGGCTACACCTTC. The variable domain in full, completed from reference TRBV7-8 and TRBJ1-2, reads GAGVSQSPRYKVAKRGQDVALRCDPISGHVSLFWYQQALGQGPEFLTYFQNEAQLDKSGLPSDRFFAERPEGSVSTLKIQRTQQEDSAVYLCASSSNTRGTAAYGYTFGSGTRLTVV.